The clone carrying this TCR beta chain has more than one count but fewer than ten. What it binds is not known. This sample stems from a study of identical twins. Germline lookup yields CDR1 SGHNT and CDR2 YENEEA. CDR3 length equals 16 residues. V lost 7 bases to trimming and J lost 4 bases; unmatched junction nucleotides: 13. Each CDR3 protein is one row after TCRdb ran MiXCR on the 5' RACE reads. The sample shows 500,000 to 550,000 distinct CDR3 sequences, under 25% of them seen only once. Study-level points and caveats: Low generation probability was overrepresented in out-of-frame alpha sequences shared by twins. Weaker excess sharing between twins was seen in beta out-of-frame sequences. Reduced insertions were recorded for abundant cord blood beta clonotypes, with no such pattern in memory repertoires.

The same sample was also studied in work on yellow fever vaccine responses in identical twins.

The chain carries TRBV11-3 and TRBJ2-3, with 8 bases fitting TRBD1. The sequenced sample was CD4+ T cells sorted from blood. This TCR was sampled from a young woman in good health. The CDR3 DNA follows: TGTGCCAGCACCTCTGGGACAGGCAGTGGGCCAGATACGCAGTATTTT. Translation: CASTSGTGSGPDTQYF.